A selection of T cell receptor beta chains follows, all from one sample in a study of tumor and adjacent non-tumor tissue in lung cancer. TCRdb re-analysed the multiplex PCR reads in MiXCR, keeping a single row per CDR3 protein. The sample yields fewer than 55,000 distinct CDR3 sequences, approximately 59% seen once. The sample consisted of distant non-tumor lung tissue. These receptors came from a woman between 40 and 50 years old with non-small cell lung cancer. CDR3s include the opening cysteine and the closing phenylalanine or tryptophan. The D gene is left open where the match is weak. For some rows the clone size is stated as once, few or many, or as a class when expanded; others skip it.

16	TRBV7-9	few	TRBD2	TRBJ2-3	TGTGCCAGCAGCTACCGGACTAGCGCTGACACAGATACGCAGTATTTT	CASSYRTSADTDTQYF
14	TRBV11-2	.	.	TRBJ2-3	TGTGCCAGTAACTCTCTAAGCGCGGCAGGTACGCAGTATTTT	CASNSLSAAGTQYF
15	TRBV6-5	.	.	TRBJ1-2	TGTGCCAGCAGTTACTCTAGGGGACAAAACTATGGCTACACCTTC	CASSYSRGQNYGYTF
13	TRBV29-1	.	.	TRBJ2-5	TGCAGCGTTGAGCGTTGGGGACGAGAGACCCACTACTTC	CSVERWGRETHYF
15	TRBV5-1	many	.	TRBJ1-1	TGCGCCAGCAGCTTAGTCGACAGTAGGAACACTGAAGCTTTCTTT	CASSLVDSRNTEAFF
15	TRBV20-1	.	TRBD1	TRBJ2-3	TGCAGTGCTAAGGCAGGGGGTCCCCTTACAGATACGCGGTATTTT	CSAKAGGPLTDTRYF
12	TRBV7-8	many	.	TRBJ2-7	TGTGCCAGCAGCTTTGAGTCCTACGAGCAGTACTTC	CASSFESYEQYF
16	TRBV12-3/TRBV12-4	.	.	TRBJ1-1	TGTGCCAGCAATCCCTACCTGGACAGAGGAAACACTGAAACTTTCTTT	CASNPYLDRGNTETFF
13	TRBV29-1	.	TRBD1	TRBJ2-7	TGCACCGTTACCCGGGACAGTCCCTACGAACAGTACTTC	CTVTRDSPYEQYF
14	TRBV28	few	.	TRBJ2-3	TGTGCCAGCAGTACCCAGGGTTACACAGATACGCAGTATTTT	CASSTQGYTDTQYF
15	TRBV30	few	TRBD1	TRBJ2-3	TGTGCCTGGAGGAAACAGGGGGCTAGCACAGATACGCAGTATTTT	CAWRKQGASTDTQYF
13	TRBV10-2	once	.	TRBJ1-5	TGCGCCAGCAGTGAGAGGGCCAATCAGCCCCAGCGTTTT	CASSERANQPQRF
14	TRBV25-1	few	TRBD2	TRBJ2-1	TGTGCCAGCAGAACTAGCGGGAGTAGCAATGAGCAGTTCTTC	CASRTSGSSNEQFF
13	TRBV6-5	many	.	TRBJ1-5	TGTGCCAGCAGTTACAAGTACGGACAGCCCCAGCATTTT	CASSYKYGQPQHF
15	TRBV20-1	.	TRBD1	TRBJ2-2	TGCAGTGCGGCCAGACAGGGGGGGAACACCGGGGAGCTGTTTTTT	CSAARQGGNTGELFF